This T cell receptor beta chain was retrieved from a study of PD-L1 blockade in urothelial cancer. About the study: In terms of prior chemotherapy, patients had received 0 to 3 regimens.

The method was immunoSEQ multiplex PCR; TCRdb's version includes in-frame clones alone and lacks a portion of them. The table lists 95,000 or so clones, around 90% of them singletons, with 2% to 2.5% in the top ten. Looked up from germline, CDR1 is SGDLS and CDR2 is YYNGEE. The V gene lost 2 bases and the J gene lost 3 bases, with 8 bases spanning the gap. CDR3 size: 13 residues. Time point given: pretreatment peripheral blood. Patients suffered from locally advanced or metastatic urothelial carcinoma. Sequences were derived from PBMCs, sampled around atezolizumab (anti-PD-L1) treatment. The origin of this receptor is a man aged 55 to 70 with urothelial cancer. The rearrangement uses TRBV9 and TRBJ1-1; D call uncertain. The CDR3 region has the DNA TGTGCCAGCAGCGTCTCCGGGTACACTGAAGCTTTCTTT. Its protein is CASSVSGYTEAFF.